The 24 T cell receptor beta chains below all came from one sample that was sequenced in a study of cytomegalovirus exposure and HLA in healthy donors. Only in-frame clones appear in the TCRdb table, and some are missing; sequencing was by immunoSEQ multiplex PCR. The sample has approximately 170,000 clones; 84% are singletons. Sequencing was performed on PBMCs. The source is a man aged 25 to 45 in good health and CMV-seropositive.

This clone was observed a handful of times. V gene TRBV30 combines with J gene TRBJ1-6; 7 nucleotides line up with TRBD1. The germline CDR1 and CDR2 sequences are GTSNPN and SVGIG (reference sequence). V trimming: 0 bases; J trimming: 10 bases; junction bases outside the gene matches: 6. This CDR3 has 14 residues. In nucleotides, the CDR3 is TGTGCCTGGAGTGTTGTAGGGGGCCGGTCACCCCTCCACTTT. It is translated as CAWSVVGGRSPLHF.

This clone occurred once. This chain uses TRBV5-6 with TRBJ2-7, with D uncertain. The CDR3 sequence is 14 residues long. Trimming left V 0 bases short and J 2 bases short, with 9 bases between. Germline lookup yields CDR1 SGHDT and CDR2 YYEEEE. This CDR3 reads CASSLGHSPYEQYF. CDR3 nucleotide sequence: TGTGCCAGCAGCTTGGGCCACTCCCCCTACGAGCAGTACTTC.

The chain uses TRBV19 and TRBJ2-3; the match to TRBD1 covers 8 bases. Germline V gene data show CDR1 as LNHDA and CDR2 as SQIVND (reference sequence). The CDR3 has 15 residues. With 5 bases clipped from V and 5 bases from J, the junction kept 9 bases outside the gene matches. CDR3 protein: CASSSGQGVGDTQYF. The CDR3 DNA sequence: TGTGCCAGTAGTTCAGGACAGGGCGTAGGAGATACGCAGTATTTT.

CDR3 loop: CSAREGTSQYF. The DNA for the CDR3 is TGCAGTGCTAGAGAGGGGACATCCCAGTACTTC. The chain employs TRBV20-1 and TRBJ2-7, with D possibly TRBD1 on 6 matching bases. The CDR3 consists of 11 residues. The germline V gene encodes CDR1 DFQATT and CDR2 SNEGSKA (reference sequence). Trimming shortened V by 0 bases and J by 10 bases, and 10 bases separated the two germline ends.

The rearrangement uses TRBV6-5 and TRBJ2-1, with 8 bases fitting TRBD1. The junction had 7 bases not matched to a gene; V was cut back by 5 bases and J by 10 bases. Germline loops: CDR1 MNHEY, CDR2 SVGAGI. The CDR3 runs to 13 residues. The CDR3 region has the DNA TGTGCCAGCAGTCAATCGGACAGGGCGGAGCAGTTCTTC. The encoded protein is CASSQSDRAEQFF.

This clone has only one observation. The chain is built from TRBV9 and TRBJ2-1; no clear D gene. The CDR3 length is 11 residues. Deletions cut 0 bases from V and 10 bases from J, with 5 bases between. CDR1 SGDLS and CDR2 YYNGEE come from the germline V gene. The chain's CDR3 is CASSVGQEQFF. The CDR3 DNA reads TGTGCCAGCAGCGTAGGACAAGAGCAGTTCTTC.

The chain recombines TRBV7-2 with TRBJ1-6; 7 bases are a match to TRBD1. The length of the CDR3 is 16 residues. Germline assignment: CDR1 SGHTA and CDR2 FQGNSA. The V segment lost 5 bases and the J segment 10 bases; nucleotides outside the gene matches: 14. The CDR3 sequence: CASSIDRDPLRSPLHF. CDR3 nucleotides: TGTGCCAGCAGCATAGACAGGGACCCACTGAGGTCACCCCTCCACTTT.

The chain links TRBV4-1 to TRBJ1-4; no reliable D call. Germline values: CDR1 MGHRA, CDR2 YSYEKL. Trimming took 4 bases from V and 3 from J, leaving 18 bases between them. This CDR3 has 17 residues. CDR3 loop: CASSRIPRGRANEKLFF. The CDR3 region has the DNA TGCGCCAGCAGCCGGATTCCCCGGGGTAGAGCTAATGAAAAACTGTTTTTT.

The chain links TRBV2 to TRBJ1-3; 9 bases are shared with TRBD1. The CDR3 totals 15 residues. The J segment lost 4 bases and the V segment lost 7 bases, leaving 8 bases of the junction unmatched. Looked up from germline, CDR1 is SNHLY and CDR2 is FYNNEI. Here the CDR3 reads CASKVRTGAGNTIYF. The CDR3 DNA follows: TGTGCCAGCAAAGTTCGGACAGGGGCGGGAAACACCATATATTTT.

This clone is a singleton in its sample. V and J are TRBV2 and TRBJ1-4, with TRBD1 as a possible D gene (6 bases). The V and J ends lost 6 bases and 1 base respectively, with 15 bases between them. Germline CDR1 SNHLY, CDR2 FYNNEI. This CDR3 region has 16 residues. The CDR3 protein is CASSAPGQITNEKLFF. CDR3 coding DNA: TGTGCCAGCAGCGCTCCAGGACAGATAACTAATGAAAAACTGTTTTTT.

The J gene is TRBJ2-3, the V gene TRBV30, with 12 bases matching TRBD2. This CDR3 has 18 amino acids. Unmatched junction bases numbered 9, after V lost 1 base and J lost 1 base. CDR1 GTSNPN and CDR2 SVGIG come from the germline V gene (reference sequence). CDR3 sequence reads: CAWSGSSGGAIGTDTQYF. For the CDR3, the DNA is TGTGCCTGGAGTGGGTCTAGCGGGGGGGCCATAGGCACAGATACGCAGTATTTT.

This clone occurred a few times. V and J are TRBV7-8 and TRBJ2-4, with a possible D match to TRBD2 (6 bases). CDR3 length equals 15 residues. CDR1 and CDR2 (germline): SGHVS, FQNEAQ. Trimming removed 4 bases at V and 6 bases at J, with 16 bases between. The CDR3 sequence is CASSSPGGGGNIQYF. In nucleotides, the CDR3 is TGTGCCAGCAGCTCCCCCGGGGGTGGTGGAAACATTCAGTACTTC.

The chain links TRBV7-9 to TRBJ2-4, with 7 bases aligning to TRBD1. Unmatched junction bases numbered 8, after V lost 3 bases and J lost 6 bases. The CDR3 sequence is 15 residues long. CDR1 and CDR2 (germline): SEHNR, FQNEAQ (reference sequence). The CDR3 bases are TGTGCCAGCAGCTTCATTGACAGGGCCCCAAACATTCAGTACTTC. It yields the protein CASSFIDRAPNIQYF.

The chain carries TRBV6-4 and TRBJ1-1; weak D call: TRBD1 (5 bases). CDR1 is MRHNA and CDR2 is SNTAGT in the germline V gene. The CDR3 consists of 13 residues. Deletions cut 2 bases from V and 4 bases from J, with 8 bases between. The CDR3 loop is CASSDMGGTEAFF. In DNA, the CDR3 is TGTGCCAGCAGTGACATGGGGGGCACTGAAGCTTTCTTT.

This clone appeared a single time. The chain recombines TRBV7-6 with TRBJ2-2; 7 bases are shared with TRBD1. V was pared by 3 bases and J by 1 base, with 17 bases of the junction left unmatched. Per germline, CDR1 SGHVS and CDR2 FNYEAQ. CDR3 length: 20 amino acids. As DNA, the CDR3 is TGTGCCAGCAGCTTCCTCGGACAGGCCTCACCCCTTCTGAACACCGGGGAGCTGTTTTTT. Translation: CASSFLGQASPLLNTGELFF.

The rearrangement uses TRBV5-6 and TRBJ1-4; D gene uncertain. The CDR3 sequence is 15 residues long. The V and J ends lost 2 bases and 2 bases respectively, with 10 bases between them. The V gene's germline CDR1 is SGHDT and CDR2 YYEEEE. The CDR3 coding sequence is TGTGCCAGCAGCTTACCCCGGAGTACTAATGAAAAACTGTTTTTT. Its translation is CASSLPRSTNEKLFF.

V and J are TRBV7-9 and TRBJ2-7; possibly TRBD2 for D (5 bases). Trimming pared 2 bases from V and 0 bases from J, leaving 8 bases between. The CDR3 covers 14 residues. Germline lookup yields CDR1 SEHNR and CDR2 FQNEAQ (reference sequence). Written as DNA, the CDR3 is TGTGCCAGCAGCTTAACTGGGAGCTCCTACGAGCAGTACTTC. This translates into CASSLTGSSYEQYF.

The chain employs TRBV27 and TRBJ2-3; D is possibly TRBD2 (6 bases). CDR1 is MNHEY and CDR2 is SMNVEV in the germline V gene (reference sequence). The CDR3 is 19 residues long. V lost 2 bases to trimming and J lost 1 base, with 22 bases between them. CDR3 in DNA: TGTGCCAGCAGTTTAACCCAGGTCCCTCTCGGCGGGGGCACAGATACGCAGTATTTT. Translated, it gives CASSLTQVPLGGGTDTQYF.

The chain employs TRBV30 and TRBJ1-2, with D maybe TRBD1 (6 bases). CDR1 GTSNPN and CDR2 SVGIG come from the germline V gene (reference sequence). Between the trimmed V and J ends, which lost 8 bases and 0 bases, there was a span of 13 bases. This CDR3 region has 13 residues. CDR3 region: CAAAQGSNYGYTF. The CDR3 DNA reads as TGTGCCGCGGCTCAGGGGTCTAACTATGGCTACACCTTC.

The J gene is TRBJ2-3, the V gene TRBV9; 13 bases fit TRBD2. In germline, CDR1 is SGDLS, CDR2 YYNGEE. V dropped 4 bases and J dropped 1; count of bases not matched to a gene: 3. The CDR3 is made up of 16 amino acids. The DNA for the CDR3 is TGTGCCAGCAGCACGGGGACTAGCGGGGGCACAGATACGCAGTATTTT. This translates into CASSTGTSGGTDTQYF. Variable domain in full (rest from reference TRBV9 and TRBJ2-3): DSGVTQTPKHLITATGQRVTLRCSPRSGDLSVYWYQQSLDQGLQFLIQYYNGEERAKGNILERFSAQQFPDLHSELNLSSLELGDSALYFCASSTGTSGGTDTQYFGPGTRLTVL.

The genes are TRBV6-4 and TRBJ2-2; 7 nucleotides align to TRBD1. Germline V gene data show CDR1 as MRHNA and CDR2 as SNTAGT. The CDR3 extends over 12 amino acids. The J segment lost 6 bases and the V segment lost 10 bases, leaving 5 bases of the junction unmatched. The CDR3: CATRQGAGELFF. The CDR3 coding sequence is TGTGCCACCCGACAGGGAGCCGGGGAGCTGTTTTTT.

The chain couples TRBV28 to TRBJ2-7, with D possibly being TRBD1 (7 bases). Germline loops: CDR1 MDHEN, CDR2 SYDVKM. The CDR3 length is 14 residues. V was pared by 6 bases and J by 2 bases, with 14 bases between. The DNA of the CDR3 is TGTGCCAGCAGAAACGACAGGGAGGCCTACGAGCAGTACTTC. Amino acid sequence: CASRNDREAYEQYF.

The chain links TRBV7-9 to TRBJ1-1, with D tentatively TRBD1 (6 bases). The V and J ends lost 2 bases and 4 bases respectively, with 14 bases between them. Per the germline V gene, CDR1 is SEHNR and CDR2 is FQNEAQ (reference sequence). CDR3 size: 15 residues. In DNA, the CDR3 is TGTGCCAGCAGCTTATCAACAGGGAGAACCACTGAAGCTTTCTTT. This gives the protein CASSLSTGRTTEAFF.

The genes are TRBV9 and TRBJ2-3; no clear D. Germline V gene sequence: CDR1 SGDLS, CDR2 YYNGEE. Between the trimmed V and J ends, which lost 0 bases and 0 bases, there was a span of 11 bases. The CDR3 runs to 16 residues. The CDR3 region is CASSVASGTSTDTQYF. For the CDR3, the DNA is TGTGCCAGCAGCGTAGCTTCGGGTACTAGCACAGATACGCAGTATTTT.